Below are 10 T cell receptor beta chains sequenced from a single sample in a study of cytomegalovirus exposure and HLA in healthy donors. PCR was performed using 60 Vbeta and 13 Jbeta primers. Measured with immunoSEQ multiplex PCR; TCRdb has only the in-frame clones, and not every one. The listing contains 100,000 to 150,000 clones. The sample consisted of PBMCs. The receptors shown here come from a man aged 35 to 55 in good health and CMV-seronegative.

The rearrangement uses TRBV25-1 and TRBJ2-5, with 7 bases identical to TRBD1. The CDR3 spans 14 residues. Germline V gives CDR1 MGHDK, CDR2 SYGVNS. V lost 0 bases to trimming and J lost 3 bases; unmatched junction nucleotides: 1. Here the CDR3 DNA reads TGTGCCAGCAGTGAATATGGGACAGAAGAGACCCAGTACTTC. This translates into CASSEYGTEETQYF.

CDR3 region: CASSTSATAVANTGELFF. As DNA, the CDR3 is TGTGCCAGTAGTACCTCCGCGACAGCCGTCGCGAACACCGGGGAGCTGTTTTTT. The chain couples TRBV19 to TRBJ2-2; possibly TRBD1 for D (5 bases). V was cut by 4 bases and J by 0 bases, with 18 bases left in between. This CDR3 has 18 residues. The germline gives CDR1 LNHDA, CDR2 SQIVND (reference sequence).

The rearrangement joins TRBV5-8 to TRBJ2-5; the D gene is possibly TRBD1 (6 bases). V was shortened by 4 bases and J by 4 bases, with 17 bases between the two germline ends. The CDR3 contains 15 residues. Germline lookup yields CDR1 SGHTS and CDR2 YDEGEE. This CDR3 is CASSPEYRDPETQYF. The CDR3 bases are TGTGCCAGCAGCCCAGAATACAGGGACCCAGAGACCCAGTACTTC. Full variable domain (remainder filled in from reference TRBV5-8 and TRBJ2-5): EAGVTQSPTHLIKTRGQQATLRCSPISGHTSVYWYQQALGLGLQFLLWYDEGEERNRGNFPPRFSGRQFPNYSSELNVNALELEDSALYLCASSPEYRDPETQYFGPGTRLLVL.

The chain joins TRBV19 to TRBJ1-1; D gene unclear. The germline V gene encodes CDR1 LNHDA and CDR2 SQIVND (reference sequence). Between the trimmed V and J ends, which lost 7 bases and 6 bases, there was a span of 24 bases. The CDR3 sequence is 16 residues long. CDR3 DNA: TGTGCCAGTACCCAAAGGAGCCGCACACGGTCGGCTGAAGCTTTCTTT. Amino acids: CASTQRSRTRSAEAFF.

This rearrangement joins TRBV7-2 to TRBJ2-2, with 9 bases lining up with TRBD2. The V segment lost 4 bases and the J segment 3 bases; nucleotides outside the gene matches: 6. The V gene's germline CDR1 is SGHTA and CDR2 FQGNSA. The CDR3 has 16 residues. This CDR3 reads CASSYWLAGYTGELFF. CDR3 bases: TGTGCCAGCAGCTACTGGCTAGCGGGATACACCGGGGAGCTGTTTTTT.

V usage is TRBV19 and J usage is TRBJ2-5; 10 positions match TRBD2. The DNA end favors TRBJ2-7, so the J call may be wrong. This CDR3 has 17 amino acids. The germline gives CDR1 LNHDA, CDR2 SQIVND (reference sequence). DNA of the CDR3: TGTGCCAGTAGTATCATGGCTAGCGGGAGTTACTCCTACGAGCAGTACTTC. Translating it yields CASSIMASGSYSYEQYF.

The CDR3 DNA is TGTGCCAGCAGCTATCAGGGCGCTGAAGCTTTCTTT. Protein sequence: CASSYQGAEAFF. This chain uses TRBV6-5 with TRBJ1-1; D is perhaps TRBD1 (5 bases). The CDR3 sequence is 12 residues long. Germline values: CDR1 MNHEY, CDR2 SVGAGI. V was pared by 6 bases and J by 6 bases, with 11 bases between.

This chain links TRBV5-6 with TRBJ1-1; 9 nucleotides agree with TRBD1. The V gene end was trimmed by 5 bases and the J gene end by 2 bases; junction bases not matched to a gene: 13. CDR1 and CDR2 (germline): SGHDT, YYEEEE. The CDR3 contains 17 residues. The CDR3: CASSRPGTGYFNTEAFF. Written as DNA, the CDR3 is TGTGCCAGCAGTAGACCCGGGACAGGGTATTTCAACACTGAAGCTTTCTTT. Drawing the rest from reference TRBV5-6 and TRBJ1-1, the complete variable domain is DAGVTQSPTHLIKTRGQQVTLRCSPKSGHDTVSWYQQALGQGPQFIFQYYEEEERQRGNFPDRFSGHQFPNYSSELNVNALLLGDSALYLCASSRPGTGYFNTEAFFGQGTRLTVV.

The CDR3, as DNA: TGTGCCAGCAGCTTATCCGCGGGAGGTGGGTACGAGCAGTACTTC. Its translation: CASSLSAGGGYEQYF. This chain connects TRBV11-1 to TRBJ2-7; 8 positions match TRBD2. From germline, CDR1 is SGHAT and CDR2 FQDESV (reference sequence). V was clipped by 2 bases and J by 4 bases; unmatched bases: 7. The length of the CDR3 is 15 residues. The full variable domain, with the rest looked up from reference TRBV11-1 and TRBJ2-7, is EAEVAQSPRYKITEKSQAVAFWCDPISGHATLYWYRQILGQGPELLVQFQDESVVDDSQLPKDRFSAERLKGVDSTLKIQPAELGDSAMYLCASSLSAGGGYEQYFGPGTRLTVT.

The chain carries TRBV5-5 and TRBJ2-1, with TRBD2 identical over 7 bases. This CDR3 spans 17 amino acids. Germline V lookup: CDR1 SGHKS, CDR2 YYEKEE (reference sequence). J gave up 1 base and V 4 bases, and 11 bases lay outside the gene matches. The CDR3 nucleotides read TGTGCCAGCAGCCTAGTTTCGGGGCGGGGGTCCTACAATGAGCAGTTCTTC. Protein product: CASSLVSGRGSYNEQFF.